The 16 T cell receptor beta chains below were found in one sample sequenced in a study of Graves' ophthalmopathy and Graves' hyperthyroidism. The authors amplified TCR beta CDR3 regions from RNA transcripts. First-round RT-PCR used HTBI primers; second-round multiplex PCR followed. TCRdb re-analysed the multiplex PCR reads in MiXCR, keeping a single row per CDR3 protein. The sample gives about half a million distinct CDR3 sequences, 13% to 15% of which show up once; over 7.5% is in the top ten. Sequencing was done on a sample of blood. These receptors came from a woman aged 25 to 45 with Graves' ophthalmopathy.

This clonotype has just a few counts. A clone one base away is much larger, so this may be a read error. V and J are TRBV7-9 and TRBJ2-5; no clear D. Germline lookup yields CDR1 SEHNR and CDR2 FQNEAQ (reference sequence). Trimming removed 4 bases from V and 9 bases from J, with 12 bases in between. This CDR3 spans 12 amino acids. The CDR3 sequence is CASSSRGEAQYF. CDR3 sequence (DNA): TGTGCCAGCAGCTCCCGTGGCGAGGCCCAGTACTTC.

The chain carries TRBV9 and TRBJ1-2; TRBD1 aligns across 7 bases. This CDR3 comprises 15 residues. Germline values: CDR1 SGDLS, CDR2 YYNGEE. The ends lost 4 bases at V and 5 bases at J; junction bases unmatched: 11. Here the CDR3 DNA reads TGTGCCAGCAGCCTAGCAGGGGGAGCGTCATATGGCTACACCTTC. Residues: CASSLAGGASYGYTF.

This clonotype was counted at least ten times. V usage is TRBV7-8 and J usage is TRBJ2-7; the D gene is possibly TRBD1 (7 bases). There are 18 residues in the CDR3. Germline CDR1 SGHVS, CDR2 FQNEAQ. Trimming took 1 base from V and 1 from J, leaving 20 bases between them. CDR3 nucleotides: TGTGCCAGCAGCTTAGGGGGCGGGGTCCCAGGGGGATCCTACGAGCAGTACTTC. Protein: CASSLGGGVPGGSYEQYF.

This clonotype has just a few counts. The chain links TRBV5-1 to TRBJ2-5; 9 bases are shared with TRBD2. The CDR3 is made up of 16 amino acids. CDR1 is SGHRS, CDR2 YFSETQ, per germline. V shed 4 bases and J 5 bases; nucleotides not matched to a gene: 12. CDR3 coding DNA: TGCGCCAGCAGCACCGGCAATAGCGGGGGCTGGGAGACCCAGTACTTC. Translated: CASSTGNSGGWETQYF.

This chain joins TRBV27 and TRBJ2-6; maybe TRBD2 (7 bases). Germline CDR1 and CDR2: MNHEY and SMNVEV (reference sequence). V was clipped by 6 bases and J by 0 bases, with 15 bases between them. The CDR3 contains 17 residues. The CDR3 nucleotides are TGTGCCAGCAGCTTCCGGGGGGCTCTCTCTGGGGCCAACGTCCTGACTTTC. It yields the protein CASSFRGALSGANVLTF.

Details on this clonotype: A much larger clone lies one base from this, so it may be a read error. The chain couples TRBV12-3 or TRBV12-4 to TRBJ1-1, with a possible D match to TRBD1 (5 bases). The CDR3 is 13 residues long. In DNA form, the CDR3 reads TGTACCATCGCGGGACGGTGGAACACTGAAGCTTTCTTT. Translated, it gives CTIAGRWNTEAFF.

This clonotype has ten or more counts. The chain carries TRBV11-2 and TRBJ2-7; 8 bases line up with TRBD1. V lost 10 bases and J lost 2; bases outside the gene matches: 7. Germline-derived CDR1 and CDR2 are SGHAT and FQNNGV. This CDR3 spans 13 amino acids. The CDR3: CATARDRTYEQYF. In DNA, the CDR3 is TGTGCCACGGCCCGGGACAGGACCTACGAGCAGTACTTC.

This clonotype was recorded a few times. The chain uses TRBV11-3 and TRBJ2-7; perhaps D is TRBD1 or TRBD2 (5 bases each). Per germline, CDR1 SGHNT and CDR2 YENEEA. The CDR3 runs 15 residues. Trimming removed 5 bases from V and 2 bases from J, with 16 bases in between. The CDR3 nucleotides are TGTGCCAGCAGCCCGGACTCAGGGAACCCCTACGAGCAGTACTTC. Protein sequence: CASSPDSGNPYEQYF.

This sequence joins TRBV12-3 or TRBV12-4 and TRBJ1-1; D perhaps matches TRBD1 (6 bases). The germline V and J ends were trimmed by 1 base and 10 bases, with 10 bases remaining between them. The CDR3 spans 12 residues. The CDR3 spells CASSLGQDGAFF. CDR3 nucleotides: TGTGCCAGCAGTTTAGGACAGGATGGAGCTTTCTTT.

This clonotype came up many times. The chain links TRBV27 to TRBJ1-2; 8 bases match TRBD1. The CDR3 is 17 amino acids. V shed 11 bases and J 7 bases; nucleotides not matched to a gene: 24. Germline V lookup: CDR1 MNHEY, CDR2 SMNVEV (reference sequence). As DNA, the CDR3 is TGTGCCGCCCCCCGCCCCACAATCAGGGGGCGCGTCGGTGGCTACACCTTC. As protein: CAAPRPTIRGRVGGYTF.

Comment on this clonotype: Being one base from a much bigger clone, this may be a read error. The chain links TRBV5-1 to TRBJ1-2; weak D call: TRBD1 (6 bases). The CDR3 runs to 12 residues. Germline CDR1 is SGHRS and CDR2 is YFSETQ. CDR3 nucleotide sequence: TGCGCCAGCAGTGGGGACACCAATGGCTACAGCTTC. Encoded protein: CASSGDTNGYSF.

J is TRBJ1-2 and V is TRBV6-1; a weak D match, TRBD1 (6 bases). The CDR3 has 13 amino acids. CDR1 is MNHNS, CDR2 SASEGT, per germline. Trimming removed 6 bases from V and 5 bases from J, with 13 bases in between. CDR3 sequence: CASSRNRAYGYTF. DNA of the CDR3: TGTGCCAGCAGCAGAAACAGGGCTTATGGCTACACCTTC.

This clonotype showed up many times. The chain links TRBV6-2 or TRBV6-3 to TRBJ2-7; TRBD2 matches at 12 bases. V shed 2 bases and J 0 bases; nucleotides not matched to a gene: 5. Germline assignment: CDR1 MNHEY and CDR2 SVGEGT. The CDR3 sequence is 17 residues long. The CDR3 nucleotides are TGTGCCAGCAGTTACCGACTAGCGGGAGCCAACTCCTACGAGCAGTACTTC. It yields the protein CASSYRLAGANSYEQYF.

There are many counts of this clonotype. The genes are TRBV6-1 and TRBJ2-5; tentative D call: TRBD1 (5 bases). CDR1 and CDR2 (germline): MNHNS, SASEGT. CDR3 length: 14 residues. V was trimmed by 0 bases and J by 1 base, leaving 6 bases between them. CDR3 bases: TGTGCCAGCAGTGAAGCGGGGCGCCAAGAGACCCAGTACTTC. This codes for CASSEAGRQETQYF.

This clonotype was seen ten or more times. V is TRBV6-5 and J is TRBJ1-6, with no clear D. The V and J ends lost 2 bases and 10 bases respectively, with 18 bases between them. Germline assignment: CDR1 MNHEY and CDR2 SVGAGI. The CDR3 extends over 16 amino acids. The CDR3 nucleotides are TGTGCCAGCAGTTACCCGGATGGGGAGATGGGGTCACCCCTCCACTTT. It encodes CASSYPDGEMGSPLHF.

In its sample, this clonotype was seen many times. The rearrangement joins TRBV20-1 to TRBJ1-1; 7 bases align to TRBD1. The germline CDR1 and CDR2 sequences are DFQATT and SNEGSKA (reference sequence). This CDR3 has 15 residues. The junction had 11 bases not matched to a gene; V was cut back by 4 bases and J by 3 bases. CDR3 sequence: CSANEPGTVHTEAFF. DNA for the CDR3: TGCAGTGCTAACGAACCCGGGACAGTTCACACTGAAGCTTTCTTT.